This T cell receptor beta chain was profiled in a study of cytotoxic CD8 clonotypes in ibrutinib-treated CLL. This clone was recorded only once. Here immunoSEQ multiplex PCR was the method, and the copy in TCRdb shows in-frame clones only, minus some. The sample has over 120,000 clones, approximately 80% seen once. Cryopreserved PBMCs provided roughly 2 micrograms of genomic DNA for the TCR beta libraries. The V gene end was trimmed by 4 bases and the J gene end by 3 bases; junction bases not matched to a gene: 4. The germline CDR1 and CDR2 sequences are SGHKS and YYEKEE (reference sequence). The CDR3 has 13 residues.

The TCR was taken from a human donor with chronic lymphocytic leukemia. The chain is built from TRBV5-5 and TRBJ2-7, with 7 bases that match TRBD1. The starting material was PBMCs, obtained after 24 months of ibrutinib treatment. The CDR3 DNA reads TGTGCCAGCAGCCGACAGGGTAACTACGAGCAGTACTTC. It yields the protein CASSRQGNYEQYF.